This is a list of T cell receptor beta chains from one sample in a study of blood T cell repertoires in COVID-19. Some clones are missing from TCRdb's copy, which holds only in-frame ones; the method was immunoSEQ multiplex PCR. Here the sample spans about 50,000 clones, 70% to 80% being singletons. Material for sequencing was PBMCs or T cells enriched from blood (not recorded which). The source of these receptors is a woman in her forties or fifties with acute COVID-19. The CDR3 runs from the conserved cysteine through the conserved F or W. A D gene is named only where the DNA matches it firmly. Clone size is not always given. Where it is, it says once, few, many or a class for expanded clones.

D gene | J gene | V gene | clone size | CDR3 DNA | CDR3 protein
. | TRBJ2-7 | TRBV2 | . | TGTGCCAGCAGTGAAGCGCTTATCAGGGTCGAGCAGTACTTC | CASSEALIRVEQYF
TRBD1 | TRBJ1-3 | TRBV30 | few | TGTGCCCTCGAGGAGGGGACAGGGTTCCCGGGAAACACCATATATTTT | CALEEGTGFPGNTIYF
. | TRBJ2-5 | TRBV12-3/TRBV12-4 | . | TGTGCCAGCAGCGAACTAGAGACCCAGTACTTC | CASSELETQYF
TRBD2 | TRBJ2-1 | TRBV24-1 | few | TGTGCCACCAGTTTATTCACTAGCGAGGACAATGAGCAGTTCTTC | CATSLFTSEDNEQFF
. | TRBJ1-1 | TRBV11-2 | once | TGTGCCAGCAGCCTTCGGAGGACTGAAGCTTTCTTT | CASSLRRTEAFF
TRBD1 | TRBJ1-2 | TRBV6-5 | few | TGTGCCAGCAGGGGACAGGTCTATGGCTACACCTTC | CASRGQVYGYTF
TRBD2 | TRBJ2-3 | TRBV11-3 | . | TGTGCCAGCAGCCCGCAAGGACTAGCGGTTAGCACAGATACGCAGTATTTT | CASSPQGLAVSTDTQYF
TRBD2 | TRBJ2-1 | TRBV30 | . | TGTGCCTGGAGTGTACGACTAGCGGGCGGTGAGCAGTTCTTC | CAWSVRLAGGEQFF
. | TRBJ2-2 | TRBV5-1 | . | TGCGCCAGCAGCTTGGAGGGCGGGGTGAACACCGGGGAGCTGTTTTTT | CASSLEGGVNTGELFF
. | TRBJ2-1 | TRBV2 | . | TGTGCCAGCAGAGAGGATAGCTCTGAGCAGTTCTTC | CASREDSSEQFF
. | TRBJ1-6 | TRBV2 | . | TGTGCCAGCAGCCGACAGGCCCTTGGGAATTCACCCCTCCACTTT | CASSRQALGNSPLHF
TRBD1 | TRBJ1-2 | TRBV5-1 | few | TGCGCCAGCAGCCCGGGGGACAGGGACGGCTACACCTTC | CASSPGDRDGYTF
. | TRBJ1-2 | TRBV18 | . | TGTGCCAGCTCACCCGGGTCCAACTATGGCTACACCTTC | CASSPGSNYGYTF
TRBD2 | TRBJ2-1 | TRBV29-1 | . | TGCAGCGTTGGTAGCGGGGGAGGGGATGAGCAGTTCTTC | CSVGSGGGDEQFF
TRBD1 | TRBJ1-4 | TRBV19 | few | TGTGCCAGTACCTTAGGGACAGGGGGATCGGAAAAACTGTTTTTT | CASTLGTGGSEKLFF
TRBD1 | TRBJ2-3 | TRBV2 | . | TGTGCCAGCAGTCCGGACAGGTACTTGACAGATACGCAGTATTTT | CASSPDRYLTDTQYF
TRBD1 | TRBJ1-4 | TRBV5-1 | . | TGCGCCAGCAGCCCCTCGACAGGGAGCGGTGAAAAACTGTTTTTT | CASSPSTGSGEKLFF
. | TRBJ1-1 | TRBV6-4 | few | TGTGCCAGCAGCCCCAATGGGGAGGGGAACACTGAAGCTTTCTTT | CASSPNGEGNTEAFF
TRBD2 | TRBJ2-1 | TRBV5-1 | . | TGCGCCAGCAGCCTCCTGGGGGGGGACTACAATGAGCAGTTCTTC | CASSLLGGDYNEQFF
TRBD2 | TRBJ2-3 | TRBV19 | . | TGTGCCAGTAGCTCGGGGGGAGGCACAGATACGCAGTATTTT | CASSSGGGTDTQYF
. | TRBJ1-1 | TRBV7-8 | . | TGTGCCAGCAGCTTAGCGTCCGTCGGGACTGAAGCTTTCTTT | CASSLASVGTEAFF
TRBD1 | TRBJ2-2 | TRBV10-3 | . | TGTGCCATCGGGAACCAGGGGGCTGAGGGAAGCGGGGAGCTGTTTTTT | CAIGNQGAEGSGELFF
TRBD1 | TRBJ2-5 | TRBV29-1 | . | TGCAGCATCGGGGACAGGGTCAAAGAGACCCAGTACTTC | CSIGDRVKETQYF
. | TRBJ2-6 | TRBV11-3 | . | TGTGCCAGCAGCTTAGGGGGGCCTGGGGCCAACGTCCTGACTTTC | CASSLGGPGANVLTF
. | TRBJ2-6 | TRBV5-4 | . | TGTGCCAGCAACCCAGGGGTTGGGGCCAACGTCCTGACTTTC | CASNPGVGANVLTF
TRBD1 | TRBJ2-6 | TRBV18 | . | TGTGCCAGCTCCCTAGGAACAGGGGGCGCGGCCGGGGCCAACGTCCTGACTTTC | CASSLGTGGAAGANVLTF
TRBD1 | TRBJ1-5 | TRBV7-9 | . | TGTGCCAGCAGCTTATACGGGACAGGTCGCAATCAGCCCCAGCATTTT | CASSLYGTGRNQPQHF
. | TRBJ2-2 | TRBV7-3 | once | TGTGCCAGCAGCTTAGCGGGGACGGCCGGGGAGCTGTTTTTT | CASSLAGTAGELFF
TRBD1 | TRBJ2-3 | TRBV7-9 | . | TGTGCCAGCAGCTCGGGACAGGGGAGCACAGATACGCAGTATTTT | CASSSGQGSTDTQYF
. | TRBJ1-1 | TRBV19 | . | TGTGCCAGTTCAAAGAGGGAGCGATTTACTGAAGCTTTCTTT | CASSKRERFTEAFF
TRBD1 | TRBJ1-3 | TRBV2 | once | TGTGCCAGCAGCCGGGACAGGACATCTGGAAACACCATATATTTT | CASSRDRTSGNTIYF
. | TRBJ2-7 | TRBV20-1 | few | TGCAGTGCTAGTCGGGGCTACGAGCAGTACTTC | CSASRGYEQYF
. | TRBJ2-3 | TRBV5-1 | once | TGCGCCAGCAGCTTCCGCGGGGGCCTGGCAGATACGCAGTATTTT | CASSFRGGLADTQYF
. | TRBJ1-5 | TRBV2 | . | TGTGCCACTGGCAACAGGCCGAATCAGCCCCAGCATTTT | CATGNRPNQPQHF
TRBD1 | TRBJ1-5 | TRBV28 | . | TGTGCCAGCAGTTTCCGTACAGGGGGTAAAGATCAGCCCCAGCATTTT | CASSFRTGGKDQPQHF
. | TRBJ1-2 | TRBV27 | . | TGTGCCAGCAGTTCAGGGGCTACCTATGGCTACACCTTC | CASSSGATYGYTF
. | TRBJ2-7 | TRBV5-1 | . | TGCGCCAGCAGCTTGGAAGGGGGTGGTTTTAACGAGCAGTACTTC | CASSLEGGGFNEQYF
. | TRBJ2-1 | TRBV4-1 | . | TGCGCCAGCAGCTTGGACTCCTTAAATGAGCAGTTCTTC | CASSLDSLNEQFF
TRBD1 | TRBJ1-4 | TRBV7-9 | few | TGTGCCAGCAGCTTAGAGGGACAGCAGAATGAAAAACTGTTTTTT | CASSLEGQQNEKLFF
TRBD1 | TRBJ1-3 | TRBV2 | . | TGTGCCAGCAGTGAAGTGACAGGGGGTTCGAACACCATATATTTT | CASSEVTGGSNTIYF
. | TRBJ2-7 | TRBV28 | once | TGTGCCAGCAGTTTATACAGTCTCCCCTACGAGCAGTACTTC | CASSLYSLPYEQYF
. | TRBJ2-3 | TRBV10-2 | once | TGCGCCAGCAGTGGGGACAAAGGGACTACGCAGTATTTT | CASSGDKGTTQYF
. | TRBJ1-4 | TRBV11-3 | . | TGTGCCAGCAGCTTAGCCGGACCTTTCTCCCCAGGGCTTAATGAAAAACTGTTTTTT | CASSLAGPFSPGLNEKLFF
TRBD1 | TRBJ1-4 | TRBV4-1 | . | TGCGCCAGCAGCCAAGTGGGGGGCAGGGGGCGCGAAAAACTGTTTTTT | CASSQVGGRGREKLFF
. | TRBJ2-7 | TRBV12-3/TRBV12-4 | . | TGTGCCAGCCAGACTGATTCCTACGAGCAGTACTTC | CASQTDSYEQYF
. | TRBJ1-1 | TRBV28 | . | TGTGCCAGCTTGTACAGGGTAGGGAACACTGAAGCTTTCTTT | CASLYRVGNTEAFF
TRBD1 | TRBJ2-5 | TRBV7-8 | . | TGTGCCAGCAGCCGTGGGACAGGTCAAGAGACCCAGTACTTC | CASSRGTGQETQYF
TRBD2 | TRBJ2-3 | TRBV5-6 | . | TGTGCCAGCAGCTCCGTGGGAGGGGCCTTCACAGATACGCAGTATTTT | CASSSVGGAFTDTQYF
TRBD1 | TRBJ1-1 | TRBV29-1 | once | TGCAGCGCTTCCTGGGACAGCTCGAACACTGAAGCTTTCTTT | CSASWDSSNTEAFF
. | TRBJ1-1 | TRBV2 | once | TGTGCCAGCAGTGGTCGGAGGGGCACTGAAGCTTTCTTT | CASSGRRGTEAFF
. | TRBJ1-2 | TRBV28 | . | TGTGCCAGCAGTGTGCCAGACTATGGCTACACCTTC | CASSVPDYGYTF
. | TRBJ2-3 | TRBV18 | . | TGTGCCAGCTCAGACGCTAGGAGGGGAGGAGATACGCAGTATTTT | CASSDARRGGDTQYF